Presented here are 32 T cell receptor beta chains from one specimen sequenced in a study of shared clonotypes between healthy human individuals. Assay used: immunoSEQ multiplex PCR; TCRdb lists only in-frame clones, some missing. The profile covers some 900,000 clones, with around 80% appearing a single time and approximately 1.5% taken by the ten largest. Sequenced sample: memory CD4+ T cells sorted from blood. This sample's subset: CD45RA-negative fraction. The receptors stem from a man aged 18 to 35 in good health.

The chain recombines TRBV21-1 with TRBJ2-1; the table's D call, TRBD2, was not checked against the DNA. TRBV21-1 is listed as a pseudogene. The CDR3 length is 20 residues. The CDR3 DNA follows: TGTGCCAGCAGCAAAGCGATTGGGCGGGAGGTCCCCAGCTCCTACAATGAGCAGTTCTTC. Translated, it gives CASSKAIGREVPSSYNEQFF.

This clone was observed a single time. This chain connects TRBV6-5 to TRBJ1-4; unclear D gene. This CDR3 has 13 amino acids. The germline gives CDR1 MNHEY, CDR2 SVGAGI. V was shortened by 7 bases and J by 8 bases, with 14 bases between the two germline ends. The CDR3 is CASKGLGYEKLFF. CDR3 bases: TGTGCCAGCAAGGGTTTGGGTTACGAAAAACTGTTTTTT.

The chain is built from TRBV18 and TRBJ2-1, with 10 bases that match TRBD2. J gave up 6 bases and V 6 bases, and 8 bases lay outside the gene matches. The germline gives CDR1 KGHSH, CDR2 LQKENI. The CDR3 contains 15 residues. Written as DNA, the CDR3 is TGTGCCAGCTCTCCAACTAGCGGGACGGGCAATGAGCAGTTCTTC. It codes for CASSPTSGTGNEQFF.

The chain uses TRBV18 and TRBJ1-4; D not resolved. Germline lookup yields CDR1 KGHSH and CDR2 LQKENI. The CDR3 is 18 amino acids. Trimming shortened V by 2 bases and J by 0 bases, and 16 bases separated the two germline ends. CDR3 in DNA: TGTGCCAGCTCACCAAGACGGGTCGGTGGAGCAACTAATGAAAAACTGTTTTTT. It specifies CASSPRRVGGATNEKLFF.

This clone was seen repeatedly, ten times or more. The CDR3 DNA reads TGTGCCAGCAGTCTTACACTGAACACTGAAGCTTTCTTT. Translation: CASSLTLNTEAFF. This chain joins TRBV7-6 and TRBJ1-1; D gene unclear. This CDR3 region has 13 residues. The V gene lost 6 bases and the J gene lost 0 bases, with 8 bases spanning the gap. Looked up from germline, CDR1 is SGHVS and CDR2 is FNYEAQ.

The rearrangement links TRBV30 to TRBJ2-7; D gene unclear. There are 13 residues in the CDR3. With 2 bases removed from V and 0 bases from J, the gap between germline ends came to 8 bases. Per germline, CDR1 GTSNPN and CDR2 SVGIG (reference sequence). The CDR3 bases are TGTGCCTGGAGTATTCGGTTCTCCTACGAGCAGTACTTC. Its protein is CAWSIRFSYEQYF.

The V call is TRBV7-9, the J call TRBJ1-6; 7 nucleotides agree with TRBD1. Germline CDR1 is SEHNR and CDR2 is FQNEAQ (reference sequence). The CDR3 runs 14 residues. Trimming took 7 bases from V and 7 from J; bases not matched to a gene: 7. The CDR3 bases are TGTGCCAGCACGGCCGGGACAGTCAATTCACCCCTCCACTTT. This sequence encodes CASTAGTVNSPLHF. Full variable domain (missing parts from reference TRBV7-9 and TRBJ1-6): DTGVSQNPRHKITKRGQNVTFRCDPISEHNRLYWYRQTLGQGPEFLTYFQNEAQLEKSRLLSDRFSAERPKGSFSTLEIQRTEQGDSAMYLCASTAGTVNSPLHFGNGTRLTVT.

V is TRBV5-6 and J is TRBJ2-7; 8 bases align to TRBD2. Trimming removed 5 bases from V and 5 bases from J; junction bases left unmatched: 12. This CDR3 contains 15 residues. CDR1 and CDR2 (germline): SGHDT, YYEEEE. The CDR3 DNA sequence: TGTGCCAGCAGACCGATACTAGCGGTGTACCACGAGCAGTACTTC. Its protein product is CASRPILAVYHEQYF. Together with reference TRBV5-6 and TRBJ2-7, the CDR3 gives the full variable domain: DAGVTQSPTHLIKTRGQQVTLRCSPKSGHDTVSWYQQALGQGPQFIFQYYEEEERQRGNFPDRFSGHQFPNYSSELNVNALLLGDSALYLCASRPILAVYHEQYFGPGTRLTVT.

This clone occurred a few times. The same CDR3 also results from other DNA sequences found in this sample. This chain joins TRBV5-1 and TRBJ1-2, with D unclear. CDR1 is SGHRS and CDR2 is YFSETQ in the germline V gene. Trimming removed 5 bases from V and 8 bases from J, with 4 bases in between. The CDR3 contains 9 residues. This chain's CDR3 is CASRGGYTF. The CDR3 coding sequence is TGCGCCAGCAGAGGGGGCTACACCTTC.

This chain uses TRBV30 with TRBJ1-2; 7 positions agree with TRBD1. The V segment lost 2 bases and the J segment 2 bases; nucleotides outside the gene matches: 2. The V gene's germline CDR1 is GTSNPN and CDR2 SVGIG (reference sequence). The CDR3 totals 13 residues. The CDR3 DNA sequence: TGTGCCTGGAGTATGACAGGGAACTATGGCTACACCTTC. Its protein is CAWSMTGNYGYTF. Based on the CDR3 plus reference TRBV30 and TRBJ1-2, the full variable domain is SQTIHQWPATLVQPVGSPLSLECTVEGTSNPNLYWYRQAAGRGLQLLFYSVGIGQISSEVPQNLSASRPQDRQFILSSKKLLLSDSGFYLCAWSMTGNYGYTFGSGTRLTVV.

V usage is TRBV5-1 and J usage is TRBJ2-7; tentatively, D is TRBD2 (5 bases). Deletions cut 2 bases from V and 3 bases from J, with 15 bases between. The germline V gene encodes CDR1 SGHRS and CDR2 YFSETQ. The CDR3 sequence is 15 residues long. The CDR3 reads CASSLPRDGVYEQYF. The CDR3 DNA sequence: TGCGCCAGCAGCTTACCACGGGATGGGGTCTACGAGCAGTACTTC.

The rearrangement uses TRBV5-1 and TRBJ1-1; tentative D call: TRBD1 (6 bases). Germline V gives CDR1 SGHRS, CDR2 YFSETQ. The V and J ends lost 3 bases and 0 bases respectively, with 15 bases between them. The CDR3 loop spans 16 amino acids. The CDR3 loop reads CASSWEPGHLNTEAFF. The CDR3 region has the DNA TGCGCCAGCAGCTGGGAACCGGGACACCTGAACACTGAAGCTTTCTTT.

The chain recombines TRBV11-2 with TRBJ2-3, with 10 bases matching TRBD2. There are 14 residues in the CDR3. V lost 3 bases and J lost 3; bases outside the gene matches: 0. Per germline, CDR1 SGHAT and CDR2 FQNNGV. The CDR3 bases are TGTGCCAGCAGCTTTAGCGGGGGGACAGATACGCAGTATTTT. Translated, it gives CASSFSGGTDTQYF.

The V call is TRBV4-3, the J call TRBJ1-2; TRBD1 aligns across 9 bases. J gave up 4 bases and V 8 bases, and 5 bases lay outside the gene matches. Germline V CDR1 and CDR2: LGHNA, YSLEER. The CDR3 runs to 13 residues. The CDR3 DNA reads as TGCGCCAGCCGACAGGGGGTTGGCTATGGCTACACCTTC. Its protein is CASRQGVGYGYTF.

CDR3 nucleotides: TGTGCCAGCAGCGACCCCGGGACAGGGGTTTTATTTAGTGGAAACACCATATATTTT. Residues: CASSDPGTGVLFSGNTIYF. The chain carries TRBV9 and TRBJ1-3, with 10 bases identical to TRBD1. Looked up from germline, CDR1 is SGDLS and CDR2 is YYNGEE. The CDR3 runs to 19 residues. Losses at the gene ends were 3 bases for V and 3 bases for J; bases not matched to a gene: 15.

This chain connects TRBV20-1 to TRBJ1-2; weak D call: TRBD1 (5 bases). There are 11 residues in the CDR3. The V gene's germline CDR1 is DFQATT and CDR2 SNEGSKA (reference sequence). Trimming cost V 6 bases and J 6 bases, with 11 bases left between them. CDR3 amino acids: CSAQAGNGYTF. In DNA form, the CDR3 reads TGCAGTGCACAGGCTGGTAATGGCTACACCTTC.

V and J are TRBV27 and TRBJ2-1, with TRBD1 identical over 8 bases. V shed 4 bases, J shed 15 bases, and the junction held 5 bases outside the gene matches. Germline V CDR1 and CDR2: MNHEY, SMNVEV (reference sequence). The CDR3 spans 11 residues. CDR3: CASSYGTGRFF. The CDR3 DNA follows: TGTGCCAGCAGTTACGGGACAGGCCGGTTCTTC.

Points on this clone: It is likely a read error: a sequence one base away is far more abundant. V is TRBV9 and J is TRBJ2-5, with D perhaps matching TRBD2 (7 bases). The germline V gene encodes CDR1 SGDLS and CDR2 YYNGEE. Trimming stripped 3 bases from V and 4 bases from J, with 10 bases between. The CDR3 has 13 residues. The CDR3 DNA follows: TGTGCCAGCAGCGGGGGGGGCCCAGAGACCCAGTACTTC. Its protein product is CASSGGGPETQYF.

The CDR3 region has the DNA TGTGCCAGCAGTCCCCTATGGACCGGGCACGAGCAGTACTTC. Translation gives CASSPLWTGHEQYF. The chain is built from TRBV27 and TRBJ2-7; the D is unclear. The germline V and J ends were trimmed by 5 bases and 5 bases, with 16 bases remaining between them. Germline CDR1 and CDR2: MNHEY and SMNVEV (reference sequence). The CDR3 is 14 amino acids.

The chain recombines TRBV7-2 with TRBJ2-3; tentative D call: TRBD2 (6 bases). The V and J ends lost 3 bases and 1 base respectively, with 11 bases between them. Germline V gene data show CDR1 as SGHTA and CDR2 as FQGNSA. The CDR3 spans 15 residues. CDR3 region: CASSFGGPGTDTQYF. In DNA form, the CDR3 reads TGTGCCAGCAGCTTTGGAGGGCCCGGCACAGATACGCAGTATTTT.

This clone was counted once. The chain employs TRBV28 and TRBJ2-2; TRBD2 aligns across 9 bases. CDR3 length: 15 residues. The germline V gene encodes CDR1 MDHEN and CDR2 SYDVKM. V lost 6 bases to trimming and J lost 1 base; unmatched junction nucleotides: 3. CDR3: CASRSGGMNTGELFF. In DNA form, the CDR3 reads TGTGCCAGCAGGAGCGGGGGGATGAACACCGGGGAGCTGTTTTTT.

The table lists this clone with a few counts. V gene TRBV5-1 combines with J gene TRBJ1-4, with 7 bases that match TRBD1. Germline lookup yields CDR1 SGHRS and CDR2 YFSETQ. The CDR3 runs 14 residues. The junction had 7 bases not matched to a gene; V was cut back by 3 bases and J by 8 bases. Written as DNA, the CDR3 is TGCGCCAGCAGCTACACAGGGGTACAGGAAAAACTGTTTTTT. As protein: CASSYTGVQEKLFF. Variable domain in full (rest from reference TRBV5-1 and TRBJ1-4): KAGVTQTPRYLIKTRGQQVTLSCSPISGHRSVSWYQQTPGQGLQFLFEYFSETQRNKGNFPGRFSGRQFSNSRSEMNVSTLELGDSALYLCASSYTGVQEKLFFGSGTQLSVL.

This chain joins TRBV28 and TRBJ2-4; D is possibly TRBD1 (7 bases). Germline CDR1 is MDHEN and CDR2 is SYDVKM. This CDR3 is 15 amino acids long. Trimming stripped 5 bases from V and 6 bases from J, with 17 bases between. The CDR3 here is CASSGVTGEVNIQYF. Written as DNA, the CDR3 is TGTGCCAGCAGTGGGGTCACAGGGGAGGTAAACATTCAGTACTTC.

The rearrangement links TRBV5-5 to TRBJ1-5; D might be TRBD1 (6 bases). Germline V gene data show CDR1 as SGHKS and CDR2 as YYEKEE (reference sequence). The V end was cut by 0 bases, the J end by 2 bases, with 12 bases between. CDR3 size: 16 residues. CDR3 bases: TGTGCCAGCAGCTTGGACGGGGGGGCTGGCAATCAGCCCCAGCATTTT. It yields the protein CASSLDGGAGNQPQHF.

CDR3 in amino acids: CASSHFQWGSDTEAFF. CDR3 in DNA: TGCGCCAGCAGCCACTTTCAGTGGGGGTCGGACACTGAAGCTTTCTTT. The chain uses TRBV4-3 and TRBJ1-1, with D perhaps matching TRBD1 (5 bases). Germline lookup yields CDR1 LGHNA and CDR2 YSLEER. Trimming pared 3 bases from V and 3 bases from J, leaving 17 bases between. This CDR3 has 16 residues.

This clone occurred once. This chain connects TRBV14 to TRBJ1-2, with D unclear. The germline CDR1 and CDR2 sequences are SGHDN and FVKESK. Trimming stripped 0 bases from V and 4 bases from J, with 9 bases between. CDR3 length equals 14 residues. CDR3 sequence reads: CASSQDPGGYGYTF. Here the CDR3 DNA reads TGTGCCAGCAGCCAAGATCCGGGAGGCTATGGCTACACCTTC.

V gene TRBV7-2 combines with J gene TRBJ2-5; 7 bases map to TRBD1. J lost 0 bases, V lost 5 bases, and 6 bases had no gene match. The CDR3 totals 15 residues. CDR1 and CDR2 (germline): SGHTA, FQGNSA. The CDR3 DNA reads as TGTGCCAGCAGCACAGGACAGGCCCACCAAGAGACCCAGTACTTC. Residues: CASSTGQAHQETQYF.

This clone was observed a few times. The genes are TRBV27 and TRBJ2-6, with unresolved D. The germline gives CDR1 MNHEY, CDR2 SMNVEV (reference sequence). Trimming stripped 2 bases from V and 2 bases from J, with 10 bases between. The CDR3 covers 16 residues. CDR3 coding DNA: TGTGCCAGCAGTTTAGATTGGGAAGCTGGGGCCAACGTCCTGACTTTC. Translating gives CASSLDWEAGANVLTF.

The chain links TRBV18 to TRBJ2-2; D unclear. The CDR3 extends over 14 amino acids. Trimming pared 1 base from V and 3 bases from J, leaving 6 bases between. Germline V lookup: CDR1 KGHSH, CDR2 LQKENI. CDR3 sequence reads: CASSPLVDTGELFF. Here the CDR3 DNA reads TGTGCCAGCTCACCACTCGTTGACACCGGGGAGCTGTTTTTT.

The chain recombines TRBV7-9 with TRBJ1-1; weak D call: TRBD1 (6 bases). The CDR3 runs 18 residues. The V and J ends lost 1 base and 3 bases respectively, with 21 bases between them. Germline CDR1 and CDR2: SEHNR and FQNEAQ (reference sequence). The CDR3 nucleotides read TGTGCCAGCAGCTTAGTTCGGGGGGCCTTGCGCCCAGACACTGAAGCTTTCTTT. Its protein is CASSLVRGALRPDTEAFF.

This clone was seen just once. The chain recombines TRBV9 with TRBJ2-6, with D possibly being TRBD2 (7 bases). V lost 7 bases and J 1 base, leaving 24 bases between the germline ends. The V gene's germline CDR1 is SGDLS and CDR2 YYNGEE. The CDR3 has 19 residues. Here the CDR3 reads CASGESERDTLSGANVLTF. CDR3 bases: TGTGCCAGCGGAGAATCGGAGCGGGACACTCTATCTGGGGCCAACGTCCTGACTTTC.

This chain links TRBV6-8 with TRBJ2-5, with D possibly being TRBD2 (6 bases). V was clipped by 6 bases and J by 5 bases, with 10 bases between them. The CDR3 extends over 12 amino acids. CDR1 and CDR2 (germline): MNHGY, SAAAGT. Written as DNA, the CDR3 is TGTGCCAGCAGCGGGAGTCAGGAGACCCAGTACTTC. This gives the protein CASSGSQETQYF.